This T cell receptor (beta chain) was identified in a study of long-term antiretroviral therapy in people with HIV. Study-level points and caveats: The range of CDR3 lengths in HIV repertoires proved narrower than that found in controls. Clones with expansion before ART led the repertoire at all time points.

As concerns this clone: As yet, its antigen is unknown.

CDR3 length: 15 amino acids. CDR1 and CDR2 from the germline V gene are SGDLS and YYNGEE. Trimming cost V 4 bases and J 5 bases, with 19 bases left between them. The assay, immunoSEQ v3.0, was run at survey level. The repertoire was sequenced with immunoSEQ multiplex PCR; TCRdb's copy has only in-frame clones and lacks some. The sample carries some 20,000 clones, around four fifths recorded once. Sequenced here: unsorted PBMCs, sampled at the start of antiretroviral therapy, before treatment. The gene calls are TRBV9 and TRBJ2-7; a weak D match, TRBD1 (6 bases). This receptor was identified in a woman aged 40 to 50 with HIV. The CDR3 bases are TGTGCCAGCAGCCCCGAGGCGGCAGGGGCTGACGAGCAGTACTTC. Its protein product is CASSPEAAGADEQYF.